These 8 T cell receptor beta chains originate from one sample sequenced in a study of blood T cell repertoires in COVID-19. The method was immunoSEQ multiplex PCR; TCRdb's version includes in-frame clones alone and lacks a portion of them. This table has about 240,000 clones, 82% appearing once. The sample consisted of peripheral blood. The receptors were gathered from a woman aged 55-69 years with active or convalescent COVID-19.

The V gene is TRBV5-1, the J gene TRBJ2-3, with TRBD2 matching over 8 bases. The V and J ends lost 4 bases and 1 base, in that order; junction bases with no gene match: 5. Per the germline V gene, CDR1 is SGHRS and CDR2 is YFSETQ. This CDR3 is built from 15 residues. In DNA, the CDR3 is TGCGCCAGCAGCACAACCGGGGGGGGCACAGATACGCAGTATTTT. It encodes CASSTTGGGTDTQYF. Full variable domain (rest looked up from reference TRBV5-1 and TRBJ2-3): KAGVTQTPRYLIKTRGQQVTLSCSPISGHRSVSWYQQTPGQGLQFLFEYFSETQRNKGNFPGRFSGRQFSNSRSEMNVSTLELGDSALYLCASSTTGGGTDTQYFGPGTRLTVL.

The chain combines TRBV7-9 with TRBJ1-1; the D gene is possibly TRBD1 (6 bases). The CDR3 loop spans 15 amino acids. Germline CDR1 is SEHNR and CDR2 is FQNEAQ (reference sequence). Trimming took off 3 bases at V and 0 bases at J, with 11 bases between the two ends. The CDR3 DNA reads TGTGCCAGCAGCTTCCAGGGGACGGTGAACACTGAAGCTTTCTTT. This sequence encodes CASSFQGTVNTEAFF.

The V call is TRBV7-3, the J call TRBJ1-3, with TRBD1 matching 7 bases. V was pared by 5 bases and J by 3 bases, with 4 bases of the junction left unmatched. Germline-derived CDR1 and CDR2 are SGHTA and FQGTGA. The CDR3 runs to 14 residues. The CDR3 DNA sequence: TGTGCCAGCAGCCCCGGGACAGATGGAAACACCATATATTTT. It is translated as CASSPGTDGNTIYF.

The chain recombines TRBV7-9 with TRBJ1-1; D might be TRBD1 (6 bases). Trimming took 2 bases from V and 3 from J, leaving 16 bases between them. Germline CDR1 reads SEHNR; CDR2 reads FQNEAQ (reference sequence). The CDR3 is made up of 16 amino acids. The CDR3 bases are TGTGCCAGCAGCTTAAGCAATTATGGGGGCTACACTGAAGCTTTCTTT. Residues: CASSLSNYGGYTEAFF.

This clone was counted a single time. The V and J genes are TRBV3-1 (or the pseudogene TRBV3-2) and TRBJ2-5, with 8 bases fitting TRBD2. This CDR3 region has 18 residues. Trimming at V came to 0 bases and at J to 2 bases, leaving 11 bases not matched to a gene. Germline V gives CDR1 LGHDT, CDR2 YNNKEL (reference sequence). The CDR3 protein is CASSQDLKSSGDQETQYF. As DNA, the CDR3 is TGTGCCAGCAGCCAAGATTTAAAGAGTAGCGGGGATCAAGAGACCCAGTACTTC.

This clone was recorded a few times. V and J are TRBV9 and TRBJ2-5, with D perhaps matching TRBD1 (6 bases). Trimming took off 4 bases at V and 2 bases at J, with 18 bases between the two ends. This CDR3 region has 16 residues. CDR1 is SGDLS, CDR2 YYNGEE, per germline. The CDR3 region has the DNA TGTGCCAGCAGCCCCTTCCAAGGACAGTCACAAGAGACCCAGTACTTC. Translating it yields CASSPFQGQSQETQYF.

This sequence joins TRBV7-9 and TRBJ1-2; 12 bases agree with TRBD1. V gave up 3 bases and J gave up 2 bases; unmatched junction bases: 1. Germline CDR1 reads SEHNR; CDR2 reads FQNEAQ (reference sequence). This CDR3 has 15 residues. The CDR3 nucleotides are TGTGCCAGCAGCTTGGGACAGGGGGCAAACTATGGCTACACCTTC. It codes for CASSLGQGANYGYTF.

The CDR3 reads CASSRQYTGELFF. The CDR3 bases are TGTGCCAGCAGCCGGCAATACACCGGGGAGCTGTTTTTT. V is TRBV14 and J is TRBJ2-2, with D hard to call. Germline V lookup: CDR1 SGHDN, CDR2 FVKESK. Trimming pared 4 bases from V and 3 bases from J, leaving 6 bases between. The CDR3 spans 13 residues.